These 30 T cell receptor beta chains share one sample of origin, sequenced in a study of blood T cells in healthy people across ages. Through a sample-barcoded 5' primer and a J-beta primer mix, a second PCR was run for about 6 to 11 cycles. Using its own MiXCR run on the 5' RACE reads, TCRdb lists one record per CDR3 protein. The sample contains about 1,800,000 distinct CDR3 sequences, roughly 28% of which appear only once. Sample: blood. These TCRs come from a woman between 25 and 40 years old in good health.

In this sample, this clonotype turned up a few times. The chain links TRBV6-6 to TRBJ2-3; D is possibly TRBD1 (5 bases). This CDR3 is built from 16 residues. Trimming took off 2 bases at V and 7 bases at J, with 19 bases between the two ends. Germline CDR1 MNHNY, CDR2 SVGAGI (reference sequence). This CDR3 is CASSYRASPPGYTQYF. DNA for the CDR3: TGTGCCAGCAGTTACCGGGCCTCACCCCCAGGGTATACGCAGTATTTT.

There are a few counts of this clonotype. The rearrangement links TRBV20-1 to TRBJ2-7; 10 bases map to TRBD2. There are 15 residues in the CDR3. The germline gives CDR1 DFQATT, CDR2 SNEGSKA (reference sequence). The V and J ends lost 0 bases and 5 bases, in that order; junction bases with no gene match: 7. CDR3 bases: TGCAGTGCTAGAGATCCGGCTAGCGGGGGCCACGAGCAGTACTTC. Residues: CSARDPASGGHEQYF.

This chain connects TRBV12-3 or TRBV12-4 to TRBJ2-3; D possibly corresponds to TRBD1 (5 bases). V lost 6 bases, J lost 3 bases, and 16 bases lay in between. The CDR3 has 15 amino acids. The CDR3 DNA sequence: TGTGCCAGCAGCCTACAGGTTGATGGGACAGATACGCAGTATTTT. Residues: CASSLQVDGTDTQYF.

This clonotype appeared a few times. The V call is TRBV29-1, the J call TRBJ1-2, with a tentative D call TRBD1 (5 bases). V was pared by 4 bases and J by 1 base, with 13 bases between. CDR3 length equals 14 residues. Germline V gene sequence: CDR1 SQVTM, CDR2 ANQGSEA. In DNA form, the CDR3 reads TGCAGCGTTGCCCTAGTGGGGGATAACTATGGCTACACCTTC. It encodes CSVALVGDNYGYTF.

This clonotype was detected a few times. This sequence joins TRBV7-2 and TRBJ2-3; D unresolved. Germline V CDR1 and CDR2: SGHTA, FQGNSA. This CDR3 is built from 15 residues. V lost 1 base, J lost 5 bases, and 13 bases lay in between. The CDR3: CASSLVALEVDTQYF. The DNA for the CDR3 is TGTGCCAGCAGCTTAGTGGCCCTAGAAGTAGATACGCAGTATTTT.

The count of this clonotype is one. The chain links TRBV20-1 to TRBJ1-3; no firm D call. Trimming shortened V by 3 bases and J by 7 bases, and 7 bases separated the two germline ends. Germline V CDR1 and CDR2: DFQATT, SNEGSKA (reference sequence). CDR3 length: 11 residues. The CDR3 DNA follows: TGCAGTGCTAGTTTACGCAACACCATATATTTT. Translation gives CSASLRNTIYF.

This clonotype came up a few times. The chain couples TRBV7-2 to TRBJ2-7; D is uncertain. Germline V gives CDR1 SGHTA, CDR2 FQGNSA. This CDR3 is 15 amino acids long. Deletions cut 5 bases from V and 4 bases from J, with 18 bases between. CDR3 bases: TGTGCCAGCAGCAATCCCGCGAGCGCCCAATACGAGCAGTACTTC. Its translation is CASSNPASAQYEQYF.

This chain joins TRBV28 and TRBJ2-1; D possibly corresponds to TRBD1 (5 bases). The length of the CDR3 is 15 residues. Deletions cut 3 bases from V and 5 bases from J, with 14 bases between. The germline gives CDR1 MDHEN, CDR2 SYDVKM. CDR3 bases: TGTGCCAGCAGTTTGGAAAAGGGGCGCGACAATGAGCAGTTCTTC. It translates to CASSLEKGRDNEQFF.

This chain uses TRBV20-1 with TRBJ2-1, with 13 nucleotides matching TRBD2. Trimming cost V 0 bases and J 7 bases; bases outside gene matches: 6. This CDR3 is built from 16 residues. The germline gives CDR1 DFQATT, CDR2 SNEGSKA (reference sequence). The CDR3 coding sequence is TGCAGTGCTAGAGAGTCGGGACTAGCGGGGATGAATGAGCAGTTCTTC. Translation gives CSARESGLAGMNEQFF.

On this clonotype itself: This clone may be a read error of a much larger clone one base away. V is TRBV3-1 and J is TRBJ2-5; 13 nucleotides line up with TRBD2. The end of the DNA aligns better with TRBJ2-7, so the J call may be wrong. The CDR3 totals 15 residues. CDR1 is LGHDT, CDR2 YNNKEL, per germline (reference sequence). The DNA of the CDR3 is TGTGCCAGCAGCCGAGGGACTAGCGGGATGTACGAGCAGTACTTC. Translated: CASSRGTSGMYEQYF.

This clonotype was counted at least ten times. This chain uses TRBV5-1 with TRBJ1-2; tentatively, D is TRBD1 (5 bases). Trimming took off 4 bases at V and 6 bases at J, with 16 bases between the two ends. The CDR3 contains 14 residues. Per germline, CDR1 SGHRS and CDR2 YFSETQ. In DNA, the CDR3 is TGCGCCAGCAGCACCCACCCGGGGGGAGATGGCTACACCTTC. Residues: CASSTHPGGDGYTF.

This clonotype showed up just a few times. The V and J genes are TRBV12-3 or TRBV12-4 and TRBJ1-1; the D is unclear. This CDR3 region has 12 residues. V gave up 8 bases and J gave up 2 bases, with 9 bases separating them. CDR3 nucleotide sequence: TGTGCCAGCGGGTGGGGTAACACTGAAGCTTTCTTT. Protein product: CASGWGNTEAFF.

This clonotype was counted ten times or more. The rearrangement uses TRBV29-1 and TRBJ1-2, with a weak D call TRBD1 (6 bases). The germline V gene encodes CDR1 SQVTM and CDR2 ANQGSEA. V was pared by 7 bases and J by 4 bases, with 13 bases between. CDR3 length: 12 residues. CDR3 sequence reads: CSAEGGGYGYTF. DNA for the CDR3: TGCAGCGCCGAGGGGGGAGGCTATGGCTACACCTTC.

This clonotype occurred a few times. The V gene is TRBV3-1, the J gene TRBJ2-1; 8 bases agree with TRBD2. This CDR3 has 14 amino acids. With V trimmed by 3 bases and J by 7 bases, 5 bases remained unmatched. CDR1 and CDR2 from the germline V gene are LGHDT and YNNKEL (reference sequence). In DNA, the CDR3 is TGTGCCAGCAGCCACGGGGGGGGTATGAATGAGCAGTTCTTC. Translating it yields CASSHGGGMNEQFF.

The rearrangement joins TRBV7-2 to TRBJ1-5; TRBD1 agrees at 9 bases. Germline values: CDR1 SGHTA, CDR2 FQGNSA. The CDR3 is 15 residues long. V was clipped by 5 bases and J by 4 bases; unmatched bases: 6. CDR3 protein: CASSQTGTGNQPQHF. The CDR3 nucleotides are TGTGCCAGCAGCCAAACCGGGACAGGGAATCAGCCCCAGCATTTT.

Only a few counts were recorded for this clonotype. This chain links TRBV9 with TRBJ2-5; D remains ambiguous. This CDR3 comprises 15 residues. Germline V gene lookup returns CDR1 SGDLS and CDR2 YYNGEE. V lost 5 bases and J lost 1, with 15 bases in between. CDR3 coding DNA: TGTGCCAGCAGGAAAGGTCGAGGACCCCAAGAGACCCAGTACTTC. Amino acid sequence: CASRKGRGPQETQYF.

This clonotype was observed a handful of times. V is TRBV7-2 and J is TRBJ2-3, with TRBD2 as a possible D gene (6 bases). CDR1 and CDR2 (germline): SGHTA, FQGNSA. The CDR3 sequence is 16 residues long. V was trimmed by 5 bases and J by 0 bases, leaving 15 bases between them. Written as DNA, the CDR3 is TGTGCCAGCAGCCGGAGAGCGGGTGGCAGCACAGATACGCAGTATTTT. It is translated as CASSRRAGGSTDTQYF.

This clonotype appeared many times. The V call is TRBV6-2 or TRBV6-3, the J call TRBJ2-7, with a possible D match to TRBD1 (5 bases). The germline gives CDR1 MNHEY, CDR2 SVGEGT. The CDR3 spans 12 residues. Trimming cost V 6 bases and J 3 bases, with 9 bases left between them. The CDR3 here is CASSDSHYEQYF. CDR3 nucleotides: TGTGCCAGCAGCGACAGTCACTACGAGCAGTACTTC.

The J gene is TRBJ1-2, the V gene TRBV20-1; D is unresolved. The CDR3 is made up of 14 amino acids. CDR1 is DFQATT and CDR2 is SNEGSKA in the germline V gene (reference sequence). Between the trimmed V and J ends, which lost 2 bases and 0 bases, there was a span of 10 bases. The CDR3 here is CSARRPVANYGYTF. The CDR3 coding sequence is TGCAGTGCTAGACGCCCAGTAGCTAACTATGGCTACACCTTC.

CDR3 protein: CASSSIPYNEQFF. CDR3 sequence (DNA): TGTGCCAGCAGCTCCATCCCTTACAATGAGCAGTTCTTC. This chain links TRBV7-2 with TRBJ2-1; no firm D call. Germline-derived CDR1 and CDR2 are SGHTA and FQGNSA. The CDR3 has 13 amino acids. Trimming cost V 4 bases and J 4 bases, with 8 bases left between them.

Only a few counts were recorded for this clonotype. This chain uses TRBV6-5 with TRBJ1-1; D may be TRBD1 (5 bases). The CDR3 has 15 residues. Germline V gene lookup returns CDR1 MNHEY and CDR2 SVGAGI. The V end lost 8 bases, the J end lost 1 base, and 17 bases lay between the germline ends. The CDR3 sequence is CASVGVGTENTEAFF. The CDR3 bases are TGTGCCAGCGTCGGTGTGGGGACCGAGAACACTGAAGCTTTCTTT.

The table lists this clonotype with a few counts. The CDR3 region has the DNA TGTGCCAGCAGTGAAGCAGTCTCGGGACTGATTAATGAAAAACTGTTTTTT. Translation gives CASSEAVSGLINEKLFF. J is TRBJ1-4 and V is TRBV2; possible D gene TRBD1, 5 bases. The CDR3 runs 17 residues. Germline V gene lookup returns CDR1 SNHLY and CDR2 FYNNEI. Deletions cut 0 bases from V and 4 bases from J, with 15 bases between.

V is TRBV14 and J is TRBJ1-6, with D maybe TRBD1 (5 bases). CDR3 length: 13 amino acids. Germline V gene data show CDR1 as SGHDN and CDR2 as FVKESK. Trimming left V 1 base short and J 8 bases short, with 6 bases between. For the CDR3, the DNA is TGTGCCAGCAGCCAAGCGGGGCATTCACCCCTCCACTTT. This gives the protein CASSQAGHSPLHF.

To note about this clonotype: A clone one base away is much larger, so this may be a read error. The CDR3 region is CANSSSWRESADTQYF. CDR3 bases: TGTGCCAACAGCTCCTCGTGGCGGGAGAGTGCAGATACGCAGTATTTT. The V gene is TRBV6-2 or TRBV6-3, the J gene TRBJ2-3, with 7 bases aligning to TRBD2. The ends lost 10 bases at V and 4 bases at J; junction bases unmatched: 17. The V gene's germline CDR1 is MNHEY and CDR2 SVGEGT. This CDR3 has 16 residues.

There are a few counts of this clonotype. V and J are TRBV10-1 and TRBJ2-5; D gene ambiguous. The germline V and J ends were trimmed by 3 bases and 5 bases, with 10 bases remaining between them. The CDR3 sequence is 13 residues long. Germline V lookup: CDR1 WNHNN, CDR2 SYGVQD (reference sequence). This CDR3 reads CASSEEGYETQYF. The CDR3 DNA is TGCGCCAGCAGTGAAGAAGGGTACGAGACCCAGTACTTC.

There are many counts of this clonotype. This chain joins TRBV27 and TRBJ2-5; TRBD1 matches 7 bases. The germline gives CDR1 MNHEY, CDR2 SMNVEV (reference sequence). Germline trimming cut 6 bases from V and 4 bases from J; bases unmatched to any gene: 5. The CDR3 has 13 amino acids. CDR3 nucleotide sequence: TGTGCCAGCAGCTTCGACAGGGTAGAGACCCAGTACTTC. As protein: CASSFDRVETQYF.

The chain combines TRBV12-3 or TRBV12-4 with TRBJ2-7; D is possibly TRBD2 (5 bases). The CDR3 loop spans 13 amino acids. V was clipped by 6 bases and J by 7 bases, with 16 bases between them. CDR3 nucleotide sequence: TGTGCCAGCAGCCGGGGTCACGCCAATGAGCAGTACTTC. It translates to CASSRGHANEQYF.

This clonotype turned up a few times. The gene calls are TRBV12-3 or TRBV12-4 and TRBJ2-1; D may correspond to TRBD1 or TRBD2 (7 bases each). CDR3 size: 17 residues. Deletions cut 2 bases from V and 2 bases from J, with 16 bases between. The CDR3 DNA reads TGTGCCAGCAGTTTAACCCCAAGCGGGACAGCCTACAATGAGCAGTTCTTC. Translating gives CASSLTPSGTAYNEQFF.

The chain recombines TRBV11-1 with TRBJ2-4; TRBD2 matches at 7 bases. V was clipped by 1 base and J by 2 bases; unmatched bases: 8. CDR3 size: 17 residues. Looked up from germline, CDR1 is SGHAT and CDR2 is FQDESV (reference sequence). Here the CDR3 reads CASSLGDYGGTKNIQYF. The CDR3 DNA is TGTGCCAGCAGCTTAGGGGACTACGGAGGTACCAAAAACATTCAGTACTTC. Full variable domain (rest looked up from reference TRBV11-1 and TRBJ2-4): EAEVAQSPRYKITEKSQAVAFWCDPISGHATLYWYRQILGQGPELLVQFQDESVVDDSQLPKDRFSAERLKGVDSTLKIQPAELGDSAMYLCASSLGDYGGTKNIQYFGAGTRLSVL.

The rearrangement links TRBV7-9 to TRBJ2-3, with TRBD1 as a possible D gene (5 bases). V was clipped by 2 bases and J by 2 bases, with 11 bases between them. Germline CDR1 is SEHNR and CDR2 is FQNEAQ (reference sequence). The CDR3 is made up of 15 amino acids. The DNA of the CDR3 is TGTGCCAGCAGCTTAAATACAGGCTTCACAGATACGCAGTATTTT. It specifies CASSLNTGFTDTQYF.